Detailed here is one TCR beta chain. This clone has just one count. Its antigen remains unidentified. No per-base quality is available; no much larger clone lies one base away. This sample was included in a study of cytomegalovirus exposure and HLA in healthy donors (dated by TCRdb to 2015 to 2018). About the study as a whole: An earlier analysis of some 620 of the donors reported approximately 260 Gb of sequence data and 95 million to 130 million unique TCR beta sequences obtained from around 180 million T cells. Around 300 gigabases of sequencing data and 70 million to 100 million unique TCR sequences were included in an early release covering 550 to 800 HLA-typed donors. Of the 300 to 450 genotyped donors, approximately 82% fell in the genetic ancestry cluster associated with self-reported Caucasian donors. The study aimed to test whether signatures of past pathogen exposure could be identified by cataloging public T cell receptors. The T cell repertoires of 670 or so subjects were profiled by immunosequencing and related to cytomegalovirus serostatus. A separate validation cohort of some 130 different subjects was used in addition to the roughly 670-subject first cohort. High-throughput TCR immunosequencing, statistical association of individual TCRs with disease status, and machine learning were combined to predict cytomegalovirus infection status. In a later analysis, previously published TCR beta repertoires from more than 500 donors were re-analyzed and high-resolution HLA genotyping was added so that TCR occurrence patterns could be studied. In the later analysis, no new phenotypic data were used to find candidate immune exposures; instead, reliance was placed on TCR beta sequences and their occurrence across donors. An earlier analysis of around 640 of the donors used high-throughput TCR beta sequencing to judge whether each TCR beta V gene segment behaved as functional or pseudogenic. Donor age, sex, ethnicity and CMV serostatus were compiled alongside the repertoire data. A later genetic analysis took genome-wide SNP genotypes for about 55% of the roughly 670 donors and used that subset as a discovery cohort. Every discovery cohort repertoire had been produced on one sequencing platform. HLA typing included class I and class II loci at four-digit resolution. Typing coverage varied by locus: roughly 620-640 donors for A, B, C, DRB1 and DQB1; some 520 for DQA1; over 600 for DPA1; approximately 470 for DPB1. A few DR-DQ haplotypes were treated as single units for association and clustering because of strong linkage in the cohort. Among some 400 genotyped donors of the cohort, an average of about 240,000 unique TCR beta nucleotide sequences was sequenced per donor, of which about 18% were non-productive.

What the work shows at the level of the full study, not this receptor alone: For the cohort, immune exposure information was limited to CMV serostatus. In a later genetic analysis, a missense DCLRE1C variant was associated with V-gene and J-gene trimming of TCR beta chains, and the association was replicated in an independent cohort. Linkage disequilibrium might explain the correlated functional status among segregating V segments, but an unknown experimental factor could not be excluded. In a later analysis, HLA-associated TCR beta chains were found to be more clonally expanded and to have lower generation probabilities than equally common non-associated chains. The authors suggested that the approach could potentially be extended to other disease states and immunological phenotypes. At a false discovery rate of 0.05, a later analysis linked about 16,000 TCR beta sequences to specific HLA alleles. In the study, 150 to 200 TCR beta chains were listed as associated with cytomegalovirus. Because HLA typing was missing for some donors at each locus, association tests included only the typed subset. According to a later analysis, most CMV-associated TCR beta chains appeared to be HLA-restricted, and the HLA associations seemed to be driven largely by CMV exposure. A further reported finding was that TCR beta sequences accurately predicted the HLA-A and HLA-B alleles for most subjects in the first cohort. Most TCR sequences were seen in very few donors, while some public TCRs were found in many individuals. A few of the identified cytomegalovirus-associated TCR beta chains were confirmed in vitro to be specific for cytomegalovirus antigens. In both the original and validation cohorts, the classifier was reported to diagnose cytomegalovirus status with high specificity and sensitivity. Presence/absence analyses assumed roughly uniform sequencing depth across donors, an assumption that may not hold. A group of highly shared sequence variants was considered likely to be a technical artifact of the sequencing pipeline. The earlier analysis of approximately 560 of the donors excluded over 15 rarely observed V segments, including chromosome 9 orphons, because counts were too low. A later genetic analysis reported fewer N-insertions in productive TCRs among donors in an Asian-associated ancestry cluster than the roughly 620-donor mean. Some IMGT-functional V segments, including TRBV6-2 and TRBV6-3, could not be distinguished by the 87-base-pair reads and were therefore excluded. Broadly in line with IMGT annotations, most TCR beta V segments showed up in productive rearrangements about 87% or about 30% of the time in an earlier analysis of 450 to 750 of the donors. Strong co-occurrence of HLA alleles, especially DR and DQ, made assigning TCR associations to individual alleles difficult. A later analysis found that TCR association rates varied across HLA loci, with DRB1 alleles showing the most associated TCRs and HLA-C alleles the fewest. In a later analysis, several top co-occurrence clusters were reported to appear linked to parvovirus B19, influenza, CMV and Epstein-Barr virus. The cohort was sequenced for TCR beta chains only, and without alpha or paired-chain data the features that could be detected were limited.

The library was prepared using the immunoSEQ multiplex PCR assay. The multiplex PCR relied on a mix of 60 forward primers for TCR Vbeta segments and 13 reverse primers for TCR Jbeta segments. The CDR3 region of rearranged TCR beta genes was amplified from genomic DNA by a multiplex PCR assay. The amplified TCR beta libraries were sequenced on the Illumina HiSeq System as 87-base-pair reads. For the original study's pipeline: A later analysis tallied about 77 million unique TCR beta chains across the 550 to 850 repertoires, and about 10 million of those chains were shared by two or more donors. Raw reads were error-corrected and collapsed into unique sequences with a nearest-neighbor algorithm that merged closely related sequences to remove PCR and sequencing errors. Alignment of CDR3 sequences to IMGT reference sequences was used to assign V, D and J gene segments. For a sequence to be retained, a match of at least six nucleotides to both a V gene segment and a J gene segment was required. Rearrangements were classified as productive when the CDR3 lacked stop codons and remained in frame with V and J, and all other rearrangements were classified as non-productive. Following IMGT convention, CDR3 was defined as the stretch from the second conserved V-encoded cysteine to the conserved J-encoded phenylalanine. The earlier analysis of 550 to 650 of the donors excluded any sequence lacking an unambiguous match to a single V gene segment. An earlier analysis of 450 to 650 of the donors called V segments functional above 56.7% productive rearrangements and segregating when the between-donor standard deviation exceeded 5%. To diagnose cytomegalovirus status from the catalog of TCR beta chain sequences, a statistical classification framework was built. In a later analysis, V and J genes were assigned by comparing TCR nucleotide sequences against IMGT/GENE-DB human TR gene sequences. Using the TCRdist pipeline, a later analysis assigned CDR3 sequences along with most-parsimonious VDJ recombination scenarios. In a later analysis, each TCR beta chain was defined by its CDR3 amino acid sequence together with its V-gene family, and reads without a unique V-gene family were excluded. In a later analysis, approximately 640 highly shared, low-generation-probability nucleotide sequences were removed to address suspected cross-contamination and a sequencing artifact. In a later analysis, a clonal expansion index was calculated for each public chain from normalized within-repertoire ranks of inferred template counts. In a later analysis, generation probabilities were computed using a VDJ recombination model fitted to out-of-frame rearrangements, and the results were checked against IGoR. In a later analysis, hypergeometric tests were used to score TCR-TCR, TCR-HLA and TCR-CMV co-occurrence, with a repertoire-size bias correction applied to TCR pairs. To estimate false discovery rates, a later analysis permuted the HLA or CMV assignments 20 times. In a later analysis, co-occurring TCRs were grouped using DBSCAN, and TCRdist sequence similarity was added for clustering within HLA-allele-positive subsets. For co-occurrence clustering, repertoires with fewer than 30,000 or more than 120,000 public chains were excluded, along with several repertoires with anomalous nucleotide sharing. Entries here come from immuneACCESS through TCRdb and include only in-frame sequences with V and J called. Some clones fail to appear in such tables; in the studies checked, an unresolved V gene covers under half of the shortfall, and the cause of the remainder is unknown. The D gene and trimming were derived from the DNA, and the V and J assignments and clone size from that table. This sample is represented by 140,000 to 150,000 clones; 79% of them were singletons. The ten largest make up roughly 6.7% of the sample.

The cohort comprised under 700 healthy bone marrow donors. All cohort members were sampled while nominally healthy, although unrecorded immune exposures were likely present. The donor tested CMV seropositive and was one of the 289 seropositive cohort members. A peripheral blood sample was provided by each donor, and peripheral blood mononuclear cells were used for TCR beta sequencing. Genomic DNA was extracted from the blood cell samples with the Qiagen DNeasy Blood Extraction Kit. As encoded in the germline V gene (reference sequence), CDR1 is SGHKS while CDR2 is YYEKEE. Its CDR3 holds 15 amino acids, cysteine through phenylalanine. Only CDR3 DNA is held: 45 bases, read in frame from base 1. The V and J ends are trimmed by 0 bases and 2 bases, leaving 11 bases between them.

This sequence originates from a woman aged 40-49 years in good health and CMV-seropositive. The V gene is TRBV5-5 and the J gene is TRBJ1-2; no D gene call is confident. The sample comprised PBMCs. The CDR3 is CASSLEPGMNYGYTF. The nucleotide sequence reads as follows: TGTGCCAGCAGCTTGGAGCCGGGGATGAACTATGGCTACACCTTC.